Each of the 18 T cell receptor beta chains below was sequenced from the same sample in a study of resident and recirculating memory T cells in vitiligo. Generated by immunoSEQ multiplex PCR, the TCRdb table keeps only in-frame clones and is missing some. Among 39,000 or so clones, about 90% were seen once, and the ten largest hold around 5%. Sequenced sample: blood. These receptors all come from a male donor with vitiligo.

J is TRBJ2-3 and V is TRBV7-2; TRBD2 matches at 8 bases. After removal of 5 bases from V and 7 bases from J, the junction contained 14 bases not matched to a gene. The CDR3 totals 16 residues. Germline CDR1 and CDR2: SGHTA and FQGNSA. The CDR3 protein is CASSPSRGGFSYTQYF. The CDR3, as DNA: TGTGCCAGCAGCCCTTCCCGGGGGGGGTTTTCTTATACGCAGTATTTT.

The V gene is TRBV5-4, the J gene TRBJ2-6, with 7 bases lining up with TRBD2. From germline, CDR1 is SGHNT and CDR2 YYREEE (reference sequence). There are 16 residues in the CDR3. The ends lost 1 base at V and 3 bases at J; junction bases unmatched: 4. The CDR3 region has the DNA TGTGCCAGCAGCTTGTATAGCGGGTATGGGGCCAACGTCCTGACTTTC. It specifies CASSLYSGYGANVLTF.

The rearrangement joins TRBV9 to TRBJ2-7, with D possibly matching TRBD2 (5 bases). The germline V and J ends were trimmed by 0 bases and 3 bases, with 22 bases remaining between them. Germline CDR1 SGDLS, CDR2 YYNGEE. CDR3 length equals 18 residues. Here the CDR3 reads CASSVEPWADSEIYEQYF. The CDR3 bases are TGTGCCAGCAGCGTAGAGCCCTGGGCGGACTCGGAAATCTACGAGCAGTACTTC.

The chain recombines TRBV7-3 with TRBJ2-7; TRBD1 matches 7 bases. This CDR3 is 15 amino acids long. CDR1 and CDR2 (germline): SGHTA, FQGTGA. V lost 5 bases to trimming and J lost 7 bases; unmatched junction nucleotides: 14. CDR3 amino acids: CASSLSPGQSNEQYF. The CDR3 bases are TGTGCCAGCAGCCTTAGCCCGGGACAGTCCAATGAGCAGTACTTC.

The chain carries TRBV15 and TRBJ2-7; D unclear. The CDR3 extends over 13 amino acids. Trimming pared 1 base from V and 6 bases from J, leaving 10 bases between. Germline CDR1 is LNHNV and CDR2 is YYDKDF (reference sequence). The DNA of the CDR3 is TGTGCCACCAGCAGAGGTCTAGATCTCGAGCAGTACTTC. Encoded protein: CATSRGLDLEQYF.

The chain uses TRBV7-9 and TRBJ1-5; D perhaps matches TRBD1 (5 bases). CDR3 size: 12 residues. V was shortened by 5 bases and J by 5 bases, with 7 bases between the two germline ends. Germline V lookup: CDR1 SEHNR, CDR2 FQNEAQ (reference sequence). The CDR3 DNA reads as TGTGCCAGCAGCGAACAGGATCAGCCCCAGCATTTT. As protein: CASSEQDQPQHF.

This chain links TRBV30 with TRBJ1-3; D is perhaps TRBD1 (5 bases). The germline V and J ends were trimmed by 4 bases and 0 bases, with 10 bases remaining between them. The V gene's germline CDR1 is GTSNPN and CDR2 SVGIG (reference sequence). This CDR3 is 14 amino acids long. The CDR3 loop is CAWTRGTSGNTIYF. The CDR3 bases are TGTGCCTGGACCCGGGGGACCTCTGGAAACACCATATATTTT.

The gene calls are TRBV11-2 and TRBJ2-5; tentatively, D is TRBD1 (5 bases). V shed 3 bases and J shed 1 base, with 12 bases lying between them. The CDR3 runs to 15 residues. Germline CDR1 is SGHAT and CDR2 is FQNNGV. CDR3 sequence reads: CASSFWGGAQETQYF. CDR3 sequence (DNA): TGTGCCAGCAGCTTTTGGGGCGGAGCCCAAGAGACCCAGTACTTC.

The chain links TRBV5-4 to TRBJ2-1; TRBD2 is a possible D gene (5 bases). The V gene lost 2 bases and the J gene lost 8 bases, with 17 bases spanning the gap. The length of the CDR3 is 15 residues. Germline V gives CDR1 SGHNT, CDR2 YYREEE (reference sequence). The CDR3 loop reads CASSFWRGQRDEQFF. CDR3 DNA sequence: TGTGCCAGCAGCTTCTGGCGCGGGCAGAGGGATGAGCAGTTCTTC.

This chain links TRBV4-3 with TRBJ1-2, with D perhaps matching TRBD1 (5 bases). The germline V gene encodes CDR1 LGHNA and CDR2 YSLEER. The V end lost 1 base, the J end lost 4 bases, and 13 bases lay between the germline ends. The CDR3 is 15 amino acids. CDR3 sequence (DNA): TGCGCCAGCAGCCAAGGCGGGGCCGGGAGCTATGGCTACACCTTC. It codes for CASSQGGAGSYGYTF.

V and J are TRBV28 and TRBJ2-4; 7 nucleotides align to TRBD1. The ends lost 5 bases at V and 11 bases at J; junction bases unmatched: 6. Germline values: CDR1 MDHEN, CDR2 SYDVKM. The CDR3 sequence is 12 residues long. Here the CDR3 reads CASSVGTAVQYF. For the CDR3, the DNA is TGTGCCAGCAGTGTGGGGACAGCCGTTCAGTACTTC.

The chain has TRBV11-1 and TRBJ2-7; 9 nucleotides align to TRBD1. CDR3 length equals 15 residues. Germline CDR1 is SGHAT and CDR2 is FQDESV (reference sequence). V lost 2 bases, J lost 6 bases, and 8 bases stayed unmatched. The CDR3 bases are TGTGCCAGCAGCTTATCCACAGGGGGCCGGGGCGAGCAGTACTTC. Its translation: CASSLSTGGRGEQYF.

This chain joins TRBV4-1 and TRBJ2-2; TRBD1 is a possible D gene (5 bases). The germline gives CDR1 MGHRA, CDR2 YSYEKL. This CDR3 has 17 residues. V gave up 0 bases and J gave up 0 bases, with 11 bases separating them. The CDR3 protein is CASSQDQGRANTGELFF. As DNA, the CDR3 is TGCGCCAGCAGCCAAGATCAGGGAAGGGCGAACACCGGGGAGCTGTTTTTT.

The V and J genes are TRBV5-8 and TRBJ1-1; D gene uncertain. Germline V gene data show CDR1 as SGHTS and CDR2 as YDEGEE. The ends were cut back, 1 base at V and 11 bases at J, with 15 bases in the middle. The CDR3 length is 13 residues. This CDR3 reads CASSLSGWIEAFF. CDR3 bases: TGTGCCAGCAGCTTGTCGGGGTGGATCGAGGCTTTCTTT. Complete variable domain (other parts from reference TRBV5-8 and TRBJ1-1): EAGVTQSPTHLIKTRGQQATLRCSPISGHTSVYWYQQALGLGLQFLLWYDEGEERNRGNFPPRFSGRQFPNYSSELNVNALELEDSALYLCASSLSGWIEAFFGQGTRLTVV.

This clone was picked up one time. The chain combines TRBV5-4 with TRBJ1-2; D not resolved. V was trimmed by 6 bases and J by 4 bases, leaving 7 bases between them. CDR3 length: 11 residues. Per the germline V gene, CDR1 is SGHNT and CDR2 is YYREEE (reference sequence). The CDR3 coding sequence is TGTGCCAGCATAGGACTCTATGGCTACACCTTC. As protein: CASIGLYGYTF.

The genes are TRBV13 and TRBJ2-6; TRBD1 agrees at 9 bases. The CDR3 extends over 17 amino acids. Germline loops: CDR1 PRHDT, CDR2 FYEKMQ (reference sequence). Trimming at V came to 4 bases and at J to 0 bases, leaving 4 bases not matched to a gene. CDR3 in DNA: TGTGCCAGCAGCTATGGACAGGGGCTCTCTGGGGCCAACGTCCTGACTTTC. Protein product: CASSYGQGLSGANVLTF.

This sequence joins TRBV27 and TRBJ1-2; possibly TRBD1 for D (6 bases). Germline V gene lookup returns CDR1 MNHEY and CDR2 SMNVEV (reference sequence). The CDR3 is 14 residues long. Trimming left V 5 bases short and J 0 bases short, with 10 bases between. This CDR3 reads CASSLGGANYGYTF. Here the CDR3 DNA reads TGTGCCAGCAGTCTAGGGGGGGCTAACTATGGCTACACCTTC.

This clone showed up just once. The chain carries TRBV5-4 and TRBJ2-1; 10 bases map to TRBD2. CDR1 and CDR2 (germline): SGHNT, YYREEE (reference sequence). The CDR3 consists of 15 residues. V gave up 7 bases and J gave up 2 bases; unmatched junction bases: 6. For the CDR3, the DNA is TGTGCCAGCTCGACGAGCGGGGGGGCCTACAATGAGCAGTTCTTC. Translation: CASSTSGGAYNEQFF.